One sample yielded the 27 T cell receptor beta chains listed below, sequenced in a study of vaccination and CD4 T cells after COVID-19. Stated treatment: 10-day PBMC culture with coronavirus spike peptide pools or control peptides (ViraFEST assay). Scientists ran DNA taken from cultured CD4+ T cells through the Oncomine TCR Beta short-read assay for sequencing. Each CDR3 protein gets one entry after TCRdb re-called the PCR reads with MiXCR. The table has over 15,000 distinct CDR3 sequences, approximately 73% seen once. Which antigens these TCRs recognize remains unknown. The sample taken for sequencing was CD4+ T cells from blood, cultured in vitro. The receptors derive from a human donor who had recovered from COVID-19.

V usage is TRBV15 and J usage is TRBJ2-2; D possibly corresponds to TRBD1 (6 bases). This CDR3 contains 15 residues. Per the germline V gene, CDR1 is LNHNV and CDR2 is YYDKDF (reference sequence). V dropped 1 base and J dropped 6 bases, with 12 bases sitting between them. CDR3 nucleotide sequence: TGTGCCACCAGCAGAGTCCCTACAGGGCCCGGGGAGCTGTTTTTT. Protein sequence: CATSRVPTGPGELFF.

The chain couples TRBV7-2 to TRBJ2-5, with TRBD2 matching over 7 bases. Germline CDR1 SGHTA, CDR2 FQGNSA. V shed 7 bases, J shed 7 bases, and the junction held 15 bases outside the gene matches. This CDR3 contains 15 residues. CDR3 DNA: TGTGCCAGCATGGGGGGGAGTGGGGTCCGGGGGACCCAGTACTTC. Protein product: CASMGGSGVRGTQYF. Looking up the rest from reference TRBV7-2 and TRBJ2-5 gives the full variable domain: GAGVSQSPSNKVTEKGKDVELRCDPISGHTALYWYRQSLGQGLEFLIYFQGNSAPDKSGLPSDRFSAERTGGSVSTLTIQRTQQEDSAVYLCASMGGSGVRGTQYFGPGTRLLVL.

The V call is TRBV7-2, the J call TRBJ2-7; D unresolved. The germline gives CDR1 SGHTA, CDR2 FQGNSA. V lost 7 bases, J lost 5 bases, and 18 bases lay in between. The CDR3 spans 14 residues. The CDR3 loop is CASTPARVFHEQYF. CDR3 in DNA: TGTGCCAGCACCCCAGCCCGGGTGTTCCACGAGCAGTACTTC.

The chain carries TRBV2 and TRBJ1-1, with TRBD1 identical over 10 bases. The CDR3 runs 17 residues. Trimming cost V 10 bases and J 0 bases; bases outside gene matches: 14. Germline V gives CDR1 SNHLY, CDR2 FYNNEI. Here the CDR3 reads CANQDRGPLFMNTEAFF. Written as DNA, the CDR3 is TGTGCCAACCAAGACAGGGGGCCCTTGTTCATGAACACTGAAGCTTTCTTT.

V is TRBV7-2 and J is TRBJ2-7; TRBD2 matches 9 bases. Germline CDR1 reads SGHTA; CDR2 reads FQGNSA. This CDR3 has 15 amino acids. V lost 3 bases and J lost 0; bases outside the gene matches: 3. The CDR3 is CASSFFSGSSYEQYF. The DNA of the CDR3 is TGTGCCAGCAGCTTTTTTAGCGGGAGCTCCTACGAGCAGTACTTC. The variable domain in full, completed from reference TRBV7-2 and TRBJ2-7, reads GAGVSQSPSNKVTEKGKDVELRCDPISGHTALYWYRQSLGQGLEFLIYFQGNSAPDKSGLPSDRFSAERTGGSVSTLTIQRTQQEDSAVYLCASSFFSGSSYEQYFGPGTRLTVT.

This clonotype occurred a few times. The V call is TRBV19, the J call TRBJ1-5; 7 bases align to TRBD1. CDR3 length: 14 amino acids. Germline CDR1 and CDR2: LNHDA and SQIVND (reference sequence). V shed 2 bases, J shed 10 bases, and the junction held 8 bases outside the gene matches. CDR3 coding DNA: TGTGCCAGTAGTATACCAGGGGGAATCAGCCCCCAGCATTTT. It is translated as CASSIPGGISPQHF.

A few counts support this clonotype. The CDR3 protein is CAARTGSSGANVLTF. CDR3 in DNA: TGTGCCGCCCGGACAGGCAGCTCTGGGGCCAACGTCCTGACTTTC. The chain combines TRBV6-1 with TRBJ2-6; 7 bases align to TRBD1. Germline V gene lookup returns CDR1 MNHNS and CDR2 SASEGT. This CDR3 is 15 amino acids long. J gave up 0 bases and V 11 bases, and 7 bases lay outside the gene matches.

CDR3 sequence (DNA): TGTGCCAGCAGTTACTCGGGAAGGAGAACCTCCATGAACACTGAAGCTTTCTTT. Amino acid sequence: CASSYSGRRTSMNTEAFF. The chain joins TRBV6-5 to TRBJ1-1; no clear D gene. CDR1 is MNHEY, CDR2 SVGAGI, per germline. The CDR3 is made up of 18 amino acids. Deletions cut 0 bases from V and 0 bases from J, with 17 bases between.

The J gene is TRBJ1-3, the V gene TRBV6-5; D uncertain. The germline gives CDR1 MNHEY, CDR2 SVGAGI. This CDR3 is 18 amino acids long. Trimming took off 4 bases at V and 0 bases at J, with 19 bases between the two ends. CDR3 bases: TGTGCCAGCAGTTCTATTACCGGCAGCTTGAGCTCTGGAAACACCATATATTTT. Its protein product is CASSSITGSLSSGNTIYF.

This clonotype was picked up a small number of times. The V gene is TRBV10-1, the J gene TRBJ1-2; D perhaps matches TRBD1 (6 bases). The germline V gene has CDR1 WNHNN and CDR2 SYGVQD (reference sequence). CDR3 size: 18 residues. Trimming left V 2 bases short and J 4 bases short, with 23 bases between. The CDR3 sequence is CASSEPGGQGNSGYGYTF. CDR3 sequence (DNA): TGCGCCAGCAGTGAGCCGGGGGGCCAGGGGAATTCAGGCTATGGCTACACCTTC.

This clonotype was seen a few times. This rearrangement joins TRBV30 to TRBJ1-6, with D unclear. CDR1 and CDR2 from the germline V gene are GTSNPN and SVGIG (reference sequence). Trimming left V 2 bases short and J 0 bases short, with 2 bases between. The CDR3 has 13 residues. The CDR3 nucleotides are TGTGCCTGGAGTCGCTCCTATAATTCACCCCTCCACTTT. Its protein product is CAWSRSYNSPLHF.

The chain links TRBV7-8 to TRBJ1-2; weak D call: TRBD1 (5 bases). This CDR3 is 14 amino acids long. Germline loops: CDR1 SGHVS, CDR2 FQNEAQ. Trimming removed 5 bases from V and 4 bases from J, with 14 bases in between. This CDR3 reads CASSPGTFGYGYTF. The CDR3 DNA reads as TGTGCCAGCAGCCCAGGGACGTTCGGCTATGGCTACACCTTC.

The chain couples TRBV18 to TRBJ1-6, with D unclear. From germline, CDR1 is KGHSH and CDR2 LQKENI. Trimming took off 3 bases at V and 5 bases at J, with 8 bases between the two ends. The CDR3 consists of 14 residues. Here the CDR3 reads CASSPQSDNSPLHF. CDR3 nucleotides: TGTGCCAGCTCACCCCAGTCCGATAATTCACCCCTCCACTTT.

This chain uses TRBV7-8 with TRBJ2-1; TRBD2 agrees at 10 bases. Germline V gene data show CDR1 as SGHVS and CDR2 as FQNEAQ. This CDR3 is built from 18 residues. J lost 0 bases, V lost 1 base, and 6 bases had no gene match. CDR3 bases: TGTGCCAGCAGCTTAGGCAGCGGGAGGGGCAGCTCCTACAATGAGCAGTTCTTC. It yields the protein CASSLGSGRGSSYNEQFF.

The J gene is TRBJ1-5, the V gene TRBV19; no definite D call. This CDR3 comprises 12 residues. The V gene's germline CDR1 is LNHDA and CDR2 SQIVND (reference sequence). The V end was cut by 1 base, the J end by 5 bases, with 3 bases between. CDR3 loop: CASSIGDQPQHF. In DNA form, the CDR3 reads TGTGCCAGTAGTATAGGGGATCAGCCCCAGCATTTT.

This CDR3 reads CASSESQGGQPQHF. The CDR3 DNA is TGTGCCAGCAGTGAATCACAGGGTGGTCAGCCCCAGCATTTT. The genes are TRBV2 and TRBJ1-5, with a weak D call TRBD1 (6 bases). CDR1 and CDR2 from the germline V gene are SNHLY and FYNNEI. The CDR3 is 14 residues long. The V end lost 2 bases, the J end lost 6 bases, and 11 bases lay between the germline ends.

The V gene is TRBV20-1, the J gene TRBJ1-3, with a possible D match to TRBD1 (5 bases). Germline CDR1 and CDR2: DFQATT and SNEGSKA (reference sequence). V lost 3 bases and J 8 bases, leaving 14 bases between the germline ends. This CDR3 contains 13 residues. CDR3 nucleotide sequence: TGCAGTGCTAGGGACGCGGGGCGGGACACCATATATTTT. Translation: CSARDAGRDTIYF.

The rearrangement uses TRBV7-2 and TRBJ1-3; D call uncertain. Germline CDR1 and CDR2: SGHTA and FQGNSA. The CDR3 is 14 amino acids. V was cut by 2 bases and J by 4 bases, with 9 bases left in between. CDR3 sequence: CASSLPGEGNTIYF. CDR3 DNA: TGTGCCAGCAGCTTACCTGGAGAAGGAAACACCATATATTTT.

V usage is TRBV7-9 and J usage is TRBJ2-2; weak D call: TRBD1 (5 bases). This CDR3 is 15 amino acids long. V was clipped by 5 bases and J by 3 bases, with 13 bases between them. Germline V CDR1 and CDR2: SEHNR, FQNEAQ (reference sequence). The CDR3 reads CASSPQGLDTGELFF. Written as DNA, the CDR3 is TGTGCCAGCAGCCCCCAGGGCTTGGACACCGGGGAGCTGTTTTTT.

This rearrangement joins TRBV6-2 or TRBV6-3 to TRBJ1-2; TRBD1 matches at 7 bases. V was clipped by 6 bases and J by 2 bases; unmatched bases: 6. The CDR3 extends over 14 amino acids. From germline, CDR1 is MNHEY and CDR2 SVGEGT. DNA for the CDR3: TGTGCCAGCAGGACAGGGATTGCGAACTATGGCTACACCTTC. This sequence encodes CASRTGIANYGYTF.

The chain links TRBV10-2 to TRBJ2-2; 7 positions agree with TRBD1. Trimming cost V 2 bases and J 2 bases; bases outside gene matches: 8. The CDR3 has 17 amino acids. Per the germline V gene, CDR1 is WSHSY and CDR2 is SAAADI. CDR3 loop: CASSESRTGYNTGELFF. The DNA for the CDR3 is TGCGCCAGCAGTGAGAGTAGGACAGGCTACAACACCGGGGAGCTGTTTTTT.

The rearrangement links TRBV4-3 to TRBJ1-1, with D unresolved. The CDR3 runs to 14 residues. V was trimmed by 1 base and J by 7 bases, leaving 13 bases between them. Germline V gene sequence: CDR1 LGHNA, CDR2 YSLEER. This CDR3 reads CASSQVGFGNEAFF. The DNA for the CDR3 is TGCGCCAGCAGCCAAGTAGGGTTCGGTAATGAAGCTTTCTTT.

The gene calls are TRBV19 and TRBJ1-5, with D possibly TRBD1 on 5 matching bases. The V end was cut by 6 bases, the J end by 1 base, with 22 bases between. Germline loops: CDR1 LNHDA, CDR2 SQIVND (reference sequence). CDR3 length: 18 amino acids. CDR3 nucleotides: TGTGCCAGTAGCCCAGACCGGGGCGGCGTGTTGAGCAATCAGCCCCAGCATTTT. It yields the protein CASSPDRGGVLSNQPQHF.

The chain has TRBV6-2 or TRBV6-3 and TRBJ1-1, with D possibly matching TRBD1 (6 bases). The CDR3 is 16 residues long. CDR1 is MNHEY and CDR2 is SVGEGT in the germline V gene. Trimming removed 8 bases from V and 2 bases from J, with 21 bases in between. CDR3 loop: CASRPGHLRGNTEAFF. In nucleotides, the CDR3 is TGTGCCAGCCGGCCGGGACACTTACGGGGTAACACTGAAGCTTTCTTT.

The CDR3, as DNA: TGCAGCGTTGTAACAACCTCTAACTATGGCTACACCTTC. Protein sequence: CSVVTTSNYGYTF. V gene TRBV29-1 combines with J gene TRBJ1-2; D is unclear. The germline V gene has CDR1 SQVTM and CDR2 ANQGSEA. This CDR3 region has 13 residues. V shed 4 bases and J shed 0 bases, with 9 bases lying between them. The variable domain in full, with the rest retrieved from reference TRBV29-1 and TRBJ1-2, is SAVISQKPSRDICQRGTSLTIQCQVDSQVTMMFWYRQQPGQSLTLIATANQGSEATYESGFVIDKFPISRPNLTFSTLTVSNMSPEDSSIYLCSVVTTSNYGYTFGSGTRLTVV.

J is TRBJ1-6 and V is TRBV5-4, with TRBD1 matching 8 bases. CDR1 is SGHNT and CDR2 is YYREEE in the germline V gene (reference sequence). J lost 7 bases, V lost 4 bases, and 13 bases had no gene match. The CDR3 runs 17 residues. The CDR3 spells CASSPGGNRGGNSPLHF. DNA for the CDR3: TGTGCCAGCAGCCCAGGGGGGAACAGGGGGGGAAATTCACCCCTCCACTTT.

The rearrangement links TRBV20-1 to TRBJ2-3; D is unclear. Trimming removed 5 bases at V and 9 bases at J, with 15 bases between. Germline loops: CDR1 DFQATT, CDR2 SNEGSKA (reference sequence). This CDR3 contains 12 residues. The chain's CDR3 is CSAGLQLRTQYF. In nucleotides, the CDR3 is TGCAGTGCTGGCCTCCAGCTGCGGACGCAGTATTTT.